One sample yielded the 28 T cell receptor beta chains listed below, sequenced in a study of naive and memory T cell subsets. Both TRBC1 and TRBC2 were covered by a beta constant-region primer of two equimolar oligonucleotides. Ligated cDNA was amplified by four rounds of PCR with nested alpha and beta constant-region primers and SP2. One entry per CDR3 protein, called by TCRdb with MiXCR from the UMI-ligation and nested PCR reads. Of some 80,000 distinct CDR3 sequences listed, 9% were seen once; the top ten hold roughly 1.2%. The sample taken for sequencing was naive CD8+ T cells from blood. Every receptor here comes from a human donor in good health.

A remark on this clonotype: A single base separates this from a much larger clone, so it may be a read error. CDR3 sequence: CASSASGSSCNEQFF. The CDR3 nucleotides are TGTGCCAGCAGCGCTAGCGGGAGCTCCTGCAATGAGCAGTTCTTC. The V and J genes are TRBV9 and TRBJ2-1, with 10 bases matching TRBD2. The CDR3 sequence is 15 residues long. CDR1 is SGDLS and CDR2 is YYNGEE in the germline V gene. Full variable domain (remainder filled in from reference TRBV9 and TRBJ2-1): DSGVTQTPKHLITATGQRVTLRCSPRSGDLSVYWYQQSLDQGLQFLIQYYNGEERAKGNILERFSAQQFPDLHSELNLSSLELGDSALYFCASSASGSSCNEQFFGPGTRLTVL.

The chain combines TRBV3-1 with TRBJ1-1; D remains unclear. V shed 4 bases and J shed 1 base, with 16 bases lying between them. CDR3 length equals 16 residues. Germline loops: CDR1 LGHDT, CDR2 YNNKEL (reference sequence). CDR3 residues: CASSPALDSANTEAFF. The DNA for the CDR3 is TGTGCCAGCAGCCCAGCGCTTGATTCGGCGAACACTGAAGCTTTCTTT.

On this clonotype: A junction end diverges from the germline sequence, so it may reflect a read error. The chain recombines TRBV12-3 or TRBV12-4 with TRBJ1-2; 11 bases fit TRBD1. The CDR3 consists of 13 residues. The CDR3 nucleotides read TGTGCCAGCAGTCCCGGGACAGGGGGTGGCGACACCTTC. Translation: CASSPGTGGGDTF.

The CDR3 loop is CASSQEVLAGVRQETQYF. DNA of the CDR3: TGTGCCAGCAGCCAAGAAGTCCTAGCGGGAGTGAGGCAAGAGACCCAGTACTTC. The chain joins TRBV14 to TRBJ2-5; 10 nucleotides line up with TRBD2. Looked up from germline, CDR1 is SGHDN and CDR2 is FVKESK. The CDR3 consists of 18 residues. J was trimmed by 2 bases and V by 0 bases; bases with no gene match: 9. Complete variable domain (other parts from reference TRBV14 and TRBJ2-5): EAGVTQFPSHSVIEKGQTVTLRCDPISGHDNLYWYRRVMGKEIKFLLHFVKESKQDESGMPNNRFLAERTGGTYSTLKVQPAELEDSGVYFCASSQEVLAGVRQETQYFGPGTRLLVL.

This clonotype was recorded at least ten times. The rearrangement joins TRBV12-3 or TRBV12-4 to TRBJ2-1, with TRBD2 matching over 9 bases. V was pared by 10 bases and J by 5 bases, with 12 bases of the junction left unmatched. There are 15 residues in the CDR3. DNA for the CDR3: TGTGCCACTCCATCTCCCGGGACTAGCAACAATGAGCAGTTCTTC. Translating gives CATPSPGTSNNEQFF.

The CDR3, as DNA: TGTGCCAGCAGTCCGGACAGGGGGAAAGGAAGCAATCAGCCCCAGCATTTT. This gives the protein CASSPDRGKGSNQPQHF. The chain recombines TRBV6-2 or TRBV6-3 with TRBJ1-5; 10 nucleotides align to TRBD1. V was pared by 5 bases and J by 1 base, with 8 bases of the junction left unmatched. The CDR3 length is 17 residues. Germline V lookup: CDR1 MNHEY, CDR2 SVGEGT.

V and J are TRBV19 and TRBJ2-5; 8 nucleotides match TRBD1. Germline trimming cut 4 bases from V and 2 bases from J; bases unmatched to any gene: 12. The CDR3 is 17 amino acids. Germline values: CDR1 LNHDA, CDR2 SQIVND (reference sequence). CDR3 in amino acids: CASSRLLGTGSQETQYF. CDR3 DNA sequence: TGTGCCAGTAGTAGACTCCTCGGGACAGGCTCACAAGAGACCCAGTACTTC.

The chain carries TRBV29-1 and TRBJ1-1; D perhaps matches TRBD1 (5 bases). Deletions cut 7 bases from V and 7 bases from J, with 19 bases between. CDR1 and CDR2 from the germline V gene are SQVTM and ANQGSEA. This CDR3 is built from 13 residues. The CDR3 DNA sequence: TGCAGCGCCGATAACGGACGGGGACTTGAAGCTTTCTTT. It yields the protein CSADNGRGLEAFF.

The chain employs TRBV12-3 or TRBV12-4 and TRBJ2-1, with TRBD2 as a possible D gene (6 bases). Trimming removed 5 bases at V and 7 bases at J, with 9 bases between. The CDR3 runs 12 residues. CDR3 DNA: TGTGCCAGCAGTCCGGGACTGAATGAGCAGTTCTTC. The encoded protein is CASSPGLNEQFF.

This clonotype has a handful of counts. The CDR3 DNA is TGTGCCGCCGGGACAGGGCTGTTTCAGCCCCAGCATTTT. Translated, it gives CAAGTGLFQPQHF. V usage is TRBV28 and J usage is TRBJ1-5, with 9 positions matching TRBD1. The germline CDR1 and CDR2 sequences are MDHEN and SYDVKM. The CDR3 has 13 amino acids. V gave up 11 bases and J gave up 6 bases; unmatched junction bases: 8. Filled out from reference TRBV28 and TRBJ1-5, the complete variable domain reads DVKVTQSSRYLVKRTGEKVFLECVQDMDHENMFWYRQDPGLGLRLIYFSYDVKMKEKGDIPEGYSVSREKKERFSLILESASTNQTSMYLCAAGTGLFQPQHFGDGTRLSIL.

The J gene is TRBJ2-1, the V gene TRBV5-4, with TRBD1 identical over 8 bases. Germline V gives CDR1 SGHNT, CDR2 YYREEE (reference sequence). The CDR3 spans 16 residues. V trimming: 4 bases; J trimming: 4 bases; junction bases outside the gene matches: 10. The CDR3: CASSAAVGTGYNEQFF. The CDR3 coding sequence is TGTGCCAGCAGCGCAGCGGTCGGGACAGGATACAATGAGCAGTTCTTC.

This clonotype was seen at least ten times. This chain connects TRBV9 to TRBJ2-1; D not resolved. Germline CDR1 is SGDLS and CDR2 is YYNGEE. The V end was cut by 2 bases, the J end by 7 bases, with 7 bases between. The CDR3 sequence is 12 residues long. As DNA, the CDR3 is TGTGCCAGCAGCGTTTTGAAGAATGAGCAGTTCTTC. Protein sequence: CASSVLKNEQFF.

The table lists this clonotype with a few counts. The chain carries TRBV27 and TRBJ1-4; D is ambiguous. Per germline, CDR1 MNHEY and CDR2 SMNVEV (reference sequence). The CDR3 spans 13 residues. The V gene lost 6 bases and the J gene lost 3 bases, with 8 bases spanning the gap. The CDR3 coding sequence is TGTGCCAGCAGGAGAGCCTCTAATGAAAAACTGTTTTTT. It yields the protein CASRRASNEKLFF. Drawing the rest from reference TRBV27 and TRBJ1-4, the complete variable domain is EAQVTQNPRYLITVTGKKLTVTCSQNMNHEYMSWYRQDPGLGLRQIYYSMNVEVTDKGDVPEGYKVSRKEKRNFPLILESPSPNQTSLYFCASRRASNEKLFFGSGTQLSVL.

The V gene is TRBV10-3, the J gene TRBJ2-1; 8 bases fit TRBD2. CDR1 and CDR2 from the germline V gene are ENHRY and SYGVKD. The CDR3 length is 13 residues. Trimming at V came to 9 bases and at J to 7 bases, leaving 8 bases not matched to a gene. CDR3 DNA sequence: TGTGCCATAACCGGGACTAGGGGTAATGAGCAGTTCTTC. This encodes CAITGTRGNEQFF.

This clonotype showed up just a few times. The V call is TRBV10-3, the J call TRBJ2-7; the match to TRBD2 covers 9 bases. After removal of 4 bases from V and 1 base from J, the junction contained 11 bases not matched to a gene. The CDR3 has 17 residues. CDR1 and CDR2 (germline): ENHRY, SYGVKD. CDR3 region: CAISVLGLAGRSYEQYF. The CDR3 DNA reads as TGTGCCATCAGTGTACTCGGTCTAGCGGGACGTTCCTACGAGCAGTACTTC.

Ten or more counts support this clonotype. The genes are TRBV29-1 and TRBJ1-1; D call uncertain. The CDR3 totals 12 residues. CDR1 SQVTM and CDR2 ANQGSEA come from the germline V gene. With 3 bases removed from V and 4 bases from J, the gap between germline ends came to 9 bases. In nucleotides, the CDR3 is TGCAGCGTTGAGAGGAGCAGCACTGAAGCTTTCTTT. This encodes CSVERSSTEAFF.

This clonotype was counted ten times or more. DNA of the CDR3: TGTGCCAGCACTGGCGGGAGGGCCGTCCCCACAATGGATGAGCAGTTCTTC. It encodes CASTGGRAVPTMDEQFF. The chain has TRBV28 and TRBJ2-1; 9 nucleotides agree with TRBD2. With 7 bases clipped from V and 8 bases from J, the junction kept 18 bases outside the gene matches. The CDR3 runs 17 residues. The germline V gene encodes CDR1 MDHEN and CDR2 SYDVKM.

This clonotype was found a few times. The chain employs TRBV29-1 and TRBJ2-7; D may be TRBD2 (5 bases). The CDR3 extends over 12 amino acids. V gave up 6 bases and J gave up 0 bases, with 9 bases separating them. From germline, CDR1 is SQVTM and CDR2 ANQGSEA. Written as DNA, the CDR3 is TGCAGCGTGGGAGCGTCCTCCTACGAGCAGTACTTC. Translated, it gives CSVGASSYEQYF.

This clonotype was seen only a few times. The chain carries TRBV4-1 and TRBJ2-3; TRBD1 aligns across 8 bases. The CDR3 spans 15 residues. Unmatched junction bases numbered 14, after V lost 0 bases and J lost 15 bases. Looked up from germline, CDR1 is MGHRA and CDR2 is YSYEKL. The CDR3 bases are TGCGCCAGCAGCCAAGATAAATCTTCAGGGGGCCCATATTATTTT. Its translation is CASSQDKSSGGPYYF.

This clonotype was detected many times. The DNA of the CDR3 is TGTGCCACCAGTGACACCACCGGGACACAGAACACCGGGGAGCTGTTTTTT. Translating it yields CATSDTTGTQNTGELFF. The J gene is TRBJ2-2, the V gene TRBV24-1; a possible D gene is TRBD1 (6 bases). The CDR3 is 17 amino acids. The V end lost 4 bases, the J end lost 1 base, and 15 bases lay between the germline ends. Germline V gene data show CDR1 as KGHDR and CDR2 as SFDVKD.

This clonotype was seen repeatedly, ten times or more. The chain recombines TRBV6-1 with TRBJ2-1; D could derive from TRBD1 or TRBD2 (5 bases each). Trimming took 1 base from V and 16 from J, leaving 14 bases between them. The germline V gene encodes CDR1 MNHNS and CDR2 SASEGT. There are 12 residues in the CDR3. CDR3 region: CASSEGGTSRFF. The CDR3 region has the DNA TGTGCCAGCAGTGAAGGAGGGACCAGCCGTTTCTTC.

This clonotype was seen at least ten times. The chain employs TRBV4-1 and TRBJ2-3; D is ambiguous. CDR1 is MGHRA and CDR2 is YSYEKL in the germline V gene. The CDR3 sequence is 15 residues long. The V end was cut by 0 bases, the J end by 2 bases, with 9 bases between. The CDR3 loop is CASSQEASITDTQYF. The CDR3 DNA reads TGCGCCAGCAGCCAAGAGGCTTCAATCACAGATACGCAGTATTTT.

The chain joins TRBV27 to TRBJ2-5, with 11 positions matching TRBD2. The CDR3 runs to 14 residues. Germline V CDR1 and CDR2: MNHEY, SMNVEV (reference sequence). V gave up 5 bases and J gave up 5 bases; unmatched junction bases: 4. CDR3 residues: CASSILAGDETQYF. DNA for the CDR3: TGTGCCAGCAGTATACTAGCGGGAGATGAGACCCAGTACTTC.

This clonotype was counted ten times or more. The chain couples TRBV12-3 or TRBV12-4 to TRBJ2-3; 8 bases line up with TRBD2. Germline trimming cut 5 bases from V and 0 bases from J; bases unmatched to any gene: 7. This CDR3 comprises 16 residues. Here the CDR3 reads CASSIGAGGSTDTQYF. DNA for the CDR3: TGTGCCAGCAGTATCGGGGCGGGAGGAAGCACAGATACGCAGTATTTT.

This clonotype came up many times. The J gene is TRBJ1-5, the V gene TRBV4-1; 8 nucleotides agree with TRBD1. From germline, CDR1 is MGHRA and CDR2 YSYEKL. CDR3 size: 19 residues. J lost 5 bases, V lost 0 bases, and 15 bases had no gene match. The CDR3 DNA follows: TGCGCCAGCAGCCAAGAGGCTTTCGACAGGGGTGTGGGGCATCAGCCCCAGCATTTT. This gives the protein CASSQEAFDRGVGHQPQHF.

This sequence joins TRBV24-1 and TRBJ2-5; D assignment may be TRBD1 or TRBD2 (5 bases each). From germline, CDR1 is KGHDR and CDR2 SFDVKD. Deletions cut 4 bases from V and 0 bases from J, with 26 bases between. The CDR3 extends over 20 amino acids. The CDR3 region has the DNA TGTGCCACCAGTGAGGAACATAACCGGGACGGCGGAATCAACCAAGAGACCCAGTACTTC. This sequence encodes CATSEEHNRDGGINQETQYF.

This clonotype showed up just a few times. DNA of the CDR3: TGTGCCAGCAGTAGGAGGGGGCACTATATCGACAATGAGCAGTTCTTC. This translates into CASSRRGHYIDNEQFF. The chain is built from TRBV6-1 and TRBJ2-1; maybe TRBD1 (7 bases). Germline assignment: CDR1 MNHNS and CDR2 SASEGT. V lost 5 bases, J lost 5 bases, and 19 bases lay in between. The CDR3 is made up of 16 amino acids.

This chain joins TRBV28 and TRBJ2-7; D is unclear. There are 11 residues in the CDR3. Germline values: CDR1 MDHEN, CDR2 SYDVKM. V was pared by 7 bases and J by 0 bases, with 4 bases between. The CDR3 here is CASTDSYEQYF. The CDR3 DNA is TGTGCCAGCACCGACTCCTACGAGCAGTACTTC.